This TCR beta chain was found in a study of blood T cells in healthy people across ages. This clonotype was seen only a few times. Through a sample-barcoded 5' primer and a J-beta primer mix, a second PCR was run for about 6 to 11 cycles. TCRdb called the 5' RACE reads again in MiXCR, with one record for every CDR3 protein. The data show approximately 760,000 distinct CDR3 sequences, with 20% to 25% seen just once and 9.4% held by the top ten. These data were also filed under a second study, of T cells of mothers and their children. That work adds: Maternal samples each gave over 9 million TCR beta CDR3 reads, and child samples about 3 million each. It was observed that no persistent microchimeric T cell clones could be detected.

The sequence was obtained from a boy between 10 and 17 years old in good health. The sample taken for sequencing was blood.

CDR3 nucleotide sequence: TGCAGCGTTGTTGGGGTAGCGGGAGAGGTGGGGACCCAGTACTTC. Its translation is CSVVGVAGEVGTQYF. The rearrangement uses TRBV29-1 and TRBJ2-5; TRBD2 aligns across 9 bases. Trimming cost V 4 bases and J 7 bases; bases outside gene matches: 13. CDR3 length equals 15 residues. CDR1 and CDR2 from the germline V gene are SQVTM and ANQGSEA.